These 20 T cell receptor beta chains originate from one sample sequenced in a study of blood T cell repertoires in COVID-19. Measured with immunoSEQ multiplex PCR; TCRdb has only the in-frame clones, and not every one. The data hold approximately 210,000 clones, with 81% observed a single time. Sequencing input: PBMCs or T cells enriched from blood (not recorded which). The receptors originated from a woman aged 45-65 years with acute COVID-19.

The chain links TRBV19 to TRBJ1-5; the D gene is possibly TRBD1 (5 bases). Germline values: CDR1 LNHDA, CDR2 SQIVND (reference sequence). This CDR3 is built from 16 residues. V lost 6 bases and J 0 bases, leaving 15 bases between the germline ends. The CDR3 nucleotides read TGTGCCAGTAGCGACGGGGGGGTCTATAGCAATCAGCCCCAGCATTTT. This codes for CASSDGGVYSNQPQHF.

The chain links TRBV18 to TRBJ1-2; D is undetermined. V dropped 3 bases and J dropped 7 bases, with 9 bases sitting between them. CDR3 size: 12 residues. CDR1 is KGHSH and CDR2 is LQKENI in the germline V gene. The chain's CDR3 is CASSPMGPGYTF. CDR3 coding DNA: TGTGCCAGCTCACCGATGGGCCCTGGCTACACCTTC.

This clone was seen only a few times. As DNA, the CDR3 is TGTGCCAGCAGCTTAGGGTACTCATCAACTAATGAAAAACTGTTTTTT. Translated: CASSLGYSSTNEKLFF. The J gene is TRBJ1-4, the V gene TRBV7-9, with D unresolved. The CDR3 is 16 amino acids. Germline CDR1 reads SEHNR; CDR2 reads FQNEAQ (reference sequence). Trimming took off 1 base at V and 0 bases at J, with 9 bases between the two ends.

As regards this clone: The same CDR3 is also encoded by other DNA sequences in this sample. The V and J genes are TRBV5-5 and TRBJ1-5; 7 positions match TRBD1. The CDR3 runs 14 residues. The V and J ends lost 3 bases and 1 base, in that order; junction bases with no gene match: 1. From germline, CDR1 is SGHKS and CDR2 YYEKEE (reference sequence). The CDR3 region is CASSWGQSNQPQHF. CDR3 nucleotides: TGTGCCAGCAGCTGGGGACAGAGCAATCAGCCCCAGCATTTT.

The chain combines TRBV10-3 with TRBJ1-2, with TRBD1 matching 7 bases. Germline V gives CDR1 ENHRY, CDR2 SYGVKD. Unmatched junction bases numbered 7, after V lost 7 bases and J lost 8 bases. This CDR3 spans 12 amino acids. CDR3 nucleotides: TGTGCCATCACCTTGGACAGGCGAGGCTACACCTTC. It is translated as CAITLDRRGYTF.

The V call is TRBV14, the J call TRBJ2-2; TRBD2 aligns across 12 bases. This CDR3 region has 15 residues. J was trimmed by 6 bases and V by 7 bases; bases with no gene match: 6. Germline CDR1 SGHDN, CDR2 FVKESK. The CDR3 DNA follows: TGTGCCAGCACACAACTAGCGGGAGGCTCCGGGGAGCTGTTTTTT. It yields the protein CASTQLAGGSGELFF.

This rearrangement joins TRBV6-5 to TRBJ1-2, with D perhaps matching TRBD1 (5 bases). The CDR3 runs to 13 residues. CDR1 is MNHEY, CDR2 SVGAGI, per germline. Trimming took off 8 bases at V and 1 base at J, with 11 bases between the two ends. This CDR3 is CASGTGSNYGYTF. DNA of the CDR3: TGTGCCAGCGGGACTGGAAGTAACTATGGCTACACCTTC.

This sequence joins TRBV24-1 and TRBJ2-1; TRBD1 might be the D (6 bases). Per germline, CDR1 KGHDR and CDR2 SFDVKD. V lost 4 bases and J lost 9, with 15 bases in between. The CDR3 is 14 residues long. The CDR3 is CATSEPGTQGEQFF. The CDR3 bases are TGTGCCACCAGTGAGCCCGGGACACAAGGTGAGCAGTTCTTC.

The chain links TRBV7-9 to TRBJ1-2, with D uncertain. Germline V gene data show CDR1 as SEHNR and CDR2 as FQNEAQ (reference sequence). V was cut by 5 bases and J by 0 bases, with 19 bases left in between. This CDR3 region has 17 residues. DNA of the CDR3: TGTGCCAGCAGCCCCACGAGTTCTCGGCTAGCTAACTATGGCTACACCTTC. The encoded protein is CASSPTSSRLANYGYTF.

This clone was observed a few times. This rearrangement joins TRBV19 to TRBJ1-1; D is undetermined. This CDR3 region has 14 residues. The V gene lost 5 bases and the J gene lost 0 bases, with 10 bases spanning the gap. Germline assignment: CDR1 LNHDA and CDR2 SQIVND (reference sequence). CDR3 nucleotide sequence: TGTGCCAGTAGTGCGACTGTGCTGAACACTGAAGCTTTCTTT. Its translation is CASSATVLNTEAFF.

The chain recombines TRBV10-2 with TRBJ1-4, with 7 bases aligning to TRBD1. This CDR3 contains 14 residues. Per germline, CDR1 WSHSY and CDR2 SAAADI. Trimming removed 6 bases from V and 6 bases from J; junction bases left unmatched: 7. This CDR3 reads CASSADRSYEKLFF. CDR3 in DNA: TGCGCCAGCAGCGCGGACAGGTCTTATGAAAAACTGTTTTTT.

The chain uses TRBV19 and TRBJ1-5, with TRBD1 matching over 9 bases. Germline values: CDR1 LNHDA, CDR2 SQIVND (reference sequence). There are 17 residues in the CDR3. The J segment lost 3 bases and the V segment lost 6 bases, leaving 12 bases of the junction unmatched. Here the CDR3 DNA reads TGTGCCAGTAGCACCCGGGGGGACAGGGTCATCAATCAGCCCCAGCATTTT. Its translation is CASSTRGDRVINQPQHF.

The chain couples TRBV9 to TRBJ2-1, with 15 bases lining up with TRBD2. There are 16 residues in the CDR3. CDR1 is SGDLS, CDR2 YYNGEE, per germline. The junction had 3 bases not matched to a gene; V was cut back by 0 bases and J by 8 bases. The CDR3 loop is CASSVGTSGRAYEQFF. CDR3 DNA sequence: TGTGCCAGCAGCGTAGGGACTAGCGGGAGGGCCTATGAGCAGTTCTTC. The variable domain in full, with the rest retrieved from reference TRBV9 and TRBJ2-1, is DSGVTQTPKHLITATGQRVTLRCSPRSGDLSVYWYQQSLDQGLQFLIQYYNGEERAKGNILERFSAQQFPDLHSELNLSSLELGDSALYFCASSVGTSGRAYEQFFGPGTRLTVL.

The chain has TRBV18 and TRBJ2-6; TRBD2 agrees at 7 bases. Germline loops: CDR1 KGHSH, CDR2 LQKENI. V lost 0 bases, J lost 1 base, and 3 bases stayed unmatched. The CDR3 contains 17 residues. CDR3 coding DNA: TGTGCCAGCTCACCACCAAAGGGAGGGTCTGGGGCCAACGTCCTGACTTTC. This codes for CASSPPKGGSGANVLTF.

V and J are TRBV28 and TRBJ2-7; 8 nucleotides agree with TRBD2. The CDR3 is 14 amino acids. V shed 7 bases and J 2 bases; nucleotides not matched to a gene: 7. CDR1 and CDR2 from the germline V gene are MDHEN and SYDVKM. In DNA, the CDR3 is TGTGCCAGCATGCGGCGGGAGGCCACCTACGAGCAGTACTTC. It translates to CASMRREATYEQYF. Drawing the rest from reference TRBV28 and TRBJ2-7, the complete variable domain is DVKVTQSSRYLVKRTGEKVFLECVQDMDHENMFWYRQDPGLGLRLIYFSYDVKMKEKGDIPEGYSVSREKKERFSLILESASTNQTSMYLCASMRREATYEQYFGPGTRLTVT.

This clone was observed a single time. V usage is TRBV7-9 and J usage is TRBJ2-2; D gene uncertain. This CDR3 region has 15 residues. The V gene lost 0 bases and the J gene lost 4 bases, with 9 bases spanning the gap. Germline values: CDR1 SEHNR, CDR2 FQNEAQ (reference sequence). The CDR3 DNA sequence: TGTGCCAGCAGCTTAGCTTCCAGTTTCACCGGGGAGCTGTTTTTT. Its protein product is CASSLASSFTGELFF.

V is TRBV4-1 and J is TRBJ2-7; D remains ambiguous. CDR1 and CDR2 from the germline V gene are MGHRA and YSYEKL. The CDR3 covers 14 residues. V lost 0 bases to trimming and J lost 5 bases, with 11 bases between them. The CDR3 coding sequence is TGCGCCAGCAGCCAAGAATCCGGCGGTAACGAGCAGTACTTC. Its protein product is CASSQESGGNEQYF.

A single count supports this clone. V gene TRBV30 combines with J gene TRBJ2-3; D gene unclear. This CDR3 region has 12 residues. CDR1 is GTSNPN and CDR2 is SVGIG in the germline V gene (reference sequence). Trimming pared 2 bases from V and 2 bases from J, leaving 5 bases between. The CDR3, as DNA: TGTGCCTGGAGTCAGAACACAGATACGCAGTATTTT. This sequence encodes CAWSQNTDTQYF.

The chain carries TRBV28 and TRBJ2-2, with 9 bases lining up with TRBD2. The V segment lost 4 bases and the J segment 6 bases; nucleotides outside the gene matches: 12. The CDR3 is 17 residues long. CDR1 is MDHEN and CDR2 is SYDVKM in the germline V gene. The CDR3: CASSSPGGGVTAGELFF. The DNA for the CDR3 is TGTGCCAGCAGTTCCCCGGGCGGGGGGGTGACGGCCGGGGAGCTGTTTTTT.

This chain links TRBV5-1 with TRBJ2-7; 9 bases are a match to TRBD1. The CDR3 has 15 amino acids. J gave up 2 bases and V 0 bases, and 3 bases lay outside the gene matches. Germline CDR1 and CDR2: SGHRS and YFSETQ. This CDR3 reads CASSLAWTGAYEQYF. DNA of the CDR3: TGCGCCAGCAGCTTGGCGTGGACAGGGGCCTACGAGCAGTACTTC.